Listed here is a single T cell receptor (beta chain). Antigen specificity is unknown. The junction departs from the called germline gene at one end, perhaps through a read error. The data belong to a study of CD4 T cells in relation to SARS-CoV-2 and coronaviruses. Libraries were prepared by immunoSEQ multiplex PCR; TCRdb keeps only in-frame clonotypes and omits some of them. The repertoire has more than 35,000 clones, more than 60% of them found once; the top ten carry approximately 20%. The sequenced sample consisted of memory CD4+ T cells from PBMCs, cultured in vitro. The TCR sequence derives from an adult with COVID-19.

In DNA, the CDR3 is TGTGCCAGCAGTTTAGCGGGAGTGGCAGATACGCAGTATTTT. Amino acid sequence: CASSLAGVADTQYF. J is TRBJ2-3 and V is TRBV7-2, with TRBD2 matching 9 bases. The CDR3 loop spans 14 amino acids. Germline V lookup: CDR1 SGHTA, CDR2 FQGNSA.